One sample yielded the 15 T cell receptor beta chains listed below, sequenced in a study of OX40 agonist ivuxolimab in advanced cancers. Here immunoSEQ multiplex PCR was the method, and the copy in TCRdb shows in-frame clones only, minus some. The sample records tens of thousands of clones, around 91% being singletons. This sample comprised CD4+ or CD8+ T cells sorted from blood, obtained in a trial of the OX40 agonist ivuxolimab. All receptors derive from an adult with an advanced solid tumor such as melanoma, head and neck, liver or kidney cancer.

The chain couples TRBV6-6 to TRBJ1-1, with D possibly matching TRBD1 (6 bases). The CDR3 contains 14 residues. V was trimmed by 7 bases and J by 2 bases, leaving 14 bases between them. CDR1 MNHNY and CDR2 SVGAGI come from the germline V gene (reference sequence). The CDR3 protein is CASIPRGGNTEAFF. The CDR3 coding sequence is TGTGCCAGCATCCCACGAGGGGGAAACACTGAAGCTTTCTTT.

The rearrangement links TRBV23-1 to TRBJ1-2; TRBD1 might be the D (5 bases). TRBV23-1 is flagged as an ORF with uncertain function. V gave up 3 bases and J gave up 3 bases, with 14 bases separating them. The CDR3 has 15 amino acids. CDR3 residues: CASSHRNPRDYGYTF. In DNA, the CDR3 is TGCGCCAGCAGTCATAGGAACCCCAGGGACTATGGCTACACCTTC.

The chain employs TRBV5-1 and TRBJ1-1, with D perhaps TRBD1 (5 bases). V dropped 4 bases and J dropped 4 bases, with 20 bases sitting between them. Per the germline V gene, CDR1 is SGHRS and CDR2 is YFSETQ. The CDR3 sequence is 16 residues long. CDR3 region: CASSLVGSGGVTEAFF. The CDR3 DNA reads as TGCGCCAGCAGCCTGGTAGGTTCGGGGGGAGTCACTGAAGCTTTCTTT. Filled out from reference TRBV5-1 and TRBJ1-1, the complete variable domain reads KAGVTQTPRYLIKTRGQQVTLSCSPISGHRSVSWYQQTPGQGLQFLFEYFSETQRNKGNFPGRFSGRQFSNSRSEMNVSTLELGDSALYLCASSLVGSGGVTEAFFGQGTRLTVV.

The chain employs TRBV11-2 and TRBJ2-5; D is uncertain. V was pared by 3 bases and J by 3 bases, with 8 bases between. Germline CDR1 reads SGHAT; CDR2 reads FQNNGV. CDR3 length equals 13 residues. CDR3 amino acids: CASSFQVKETQYF. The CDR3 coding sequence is TGTGCCAGCAGCTTCCAGGTCAAAGAGACCCAGTACTTC.

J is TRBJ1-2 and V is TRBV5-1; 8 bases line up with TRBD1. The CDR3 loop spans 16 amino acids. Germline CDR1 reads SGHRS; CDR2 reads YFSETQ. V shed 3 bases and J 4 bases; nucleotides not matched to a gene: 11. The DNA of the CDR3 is TGCGCCAGCAGCTCCTCACCGGGACAGGATTCCTATGGCTACACCTTC. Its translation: CASSSSPGQDSYGYTF.

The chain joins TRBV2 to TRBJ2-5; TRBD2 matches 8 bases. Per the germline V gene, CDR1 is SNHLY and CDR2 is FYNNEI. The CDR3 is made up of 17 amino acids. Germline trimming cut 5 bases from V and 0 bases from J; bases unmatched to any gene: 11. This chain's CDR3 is CASSPPSGGVYQETQYF. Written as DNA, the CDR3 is TGTGCCAGCAGTCCCCCCAGCGGGGGAGTGTACCAAGAGACCCAGTACTTC.

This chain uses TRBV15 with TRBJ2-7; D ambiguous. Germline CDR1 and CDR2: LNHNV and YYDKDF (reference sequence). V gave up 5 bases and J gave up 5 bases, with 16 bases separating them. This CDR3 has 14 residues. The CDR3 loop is CATSAQRARNEQYF. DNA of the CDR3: TGTGCCACCAGCGCCCAAAGAGCACGCAACGAGCAGTACTTC.

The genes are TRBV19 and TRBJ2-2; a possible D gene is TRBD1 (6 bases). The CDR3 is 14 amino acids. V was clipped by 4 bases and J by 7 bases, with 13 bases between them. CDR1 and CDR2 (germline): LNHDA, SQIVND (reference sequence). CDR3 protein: CASSNTGTGGELFF. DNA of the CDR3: TGTGCCAGTAGTAACACAGGGACGGGCGGGGAGCTGTTTTTT.

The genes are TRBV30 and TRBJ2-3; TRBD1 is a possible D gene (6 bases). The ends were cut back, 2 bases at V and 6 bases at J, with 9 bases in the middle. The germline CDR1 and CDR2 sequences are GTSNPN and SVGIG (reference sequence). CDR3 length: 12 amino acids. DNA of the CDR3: TGTGCCTGGAGTCGCACAGGGGATACGCAGTATTTT. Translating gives CAWSRTGDTQYF.

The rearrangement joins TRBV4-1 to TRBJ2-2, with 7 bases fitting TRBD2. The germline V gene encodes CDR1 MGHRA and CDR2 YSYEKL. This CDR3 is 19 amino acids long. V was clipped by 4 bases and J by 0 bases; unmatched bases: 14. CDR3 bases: TGCGCCAGCAGCCCCGGGGGAGCGGGGAGACTCACGAACACCGGGGAGCTGTTTTTT. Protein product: CASSPGGAGRLTNTGELFF.

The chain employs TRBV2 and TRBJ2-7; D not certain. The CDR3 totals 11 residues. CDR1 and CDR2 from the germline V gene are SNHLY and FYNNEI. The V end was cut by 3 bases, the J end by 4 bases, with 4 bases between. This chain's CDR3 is CASSEDYEQYV. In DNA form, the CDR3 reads TGTGCCAGCAGTGAGGATTACGAGCAGTACGTC.

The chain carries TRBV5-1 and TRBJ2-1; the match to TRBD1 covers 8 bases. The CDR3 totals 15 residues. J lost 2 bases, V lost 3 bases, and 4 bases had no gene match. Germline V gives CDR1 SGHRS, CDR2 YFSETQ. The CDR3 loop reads CASSSTGGTYNEQFF. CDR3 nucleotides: TGCGCCAGCAGCTCTACAGGGGGAACCTACAATGAGCAGTTCTTC.

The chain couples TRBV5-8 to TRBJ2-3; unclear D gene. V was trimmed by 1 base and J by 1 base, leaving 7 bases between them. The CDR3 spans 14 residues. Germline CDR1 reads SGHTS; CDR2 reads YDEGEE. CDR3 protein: CASSLTVGTDTQYF. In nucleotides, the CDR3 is TGTGCCAGCAGCTTGACCGTAGGCACAGATACGCAGTATTTT.

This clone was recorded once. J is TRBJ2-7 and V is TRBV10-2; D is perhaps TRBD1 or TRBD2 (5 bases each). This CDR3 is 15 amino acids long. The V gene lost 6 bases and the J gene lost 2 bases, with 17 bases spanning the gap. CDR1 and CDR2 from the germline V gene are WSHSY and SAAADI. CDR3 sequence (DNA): TGCGCCAGCAGGCCTCCCGGGACCGACGCCTACGAGCAGTACTTC. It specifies CASRPPGTDAYEQYF.

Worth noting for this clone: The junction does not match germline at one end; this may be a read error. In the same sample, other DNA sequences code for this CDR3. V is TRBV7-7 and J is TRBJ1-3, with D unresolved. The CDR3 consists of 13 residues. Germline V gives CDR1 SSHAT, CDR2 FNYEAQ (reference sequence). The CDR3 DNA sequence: TGTGCTAGCAGCTTGAGCTCTGGAAACACCATATATTTT. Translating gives CASSLSSGNTIYF.